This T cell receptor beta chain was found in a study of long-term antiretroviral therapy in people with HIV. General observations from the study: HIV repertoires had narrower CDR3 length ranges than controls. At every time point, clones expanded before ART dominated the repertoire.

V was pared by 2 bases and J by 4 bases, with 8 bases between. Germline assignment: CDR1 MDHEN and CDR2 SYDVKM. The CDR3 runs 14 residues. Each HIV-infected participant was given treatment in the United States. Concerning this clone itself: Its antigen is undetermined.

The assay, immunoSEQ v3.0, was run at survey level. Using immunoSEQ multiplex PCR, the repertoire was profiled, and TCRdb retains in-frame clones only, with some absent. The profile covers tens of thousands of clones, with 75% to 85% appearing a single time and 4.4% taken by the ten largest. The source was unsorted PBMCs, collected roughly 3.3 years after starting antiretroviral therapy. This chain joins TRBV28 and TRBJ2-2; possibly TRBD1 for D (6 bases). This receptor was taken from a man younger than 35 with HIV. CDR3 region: CASSLTGTTGELFF. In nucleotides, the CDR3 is TGTGCCAGCAGTTTAACAGGGACCACCGGGGAGCTGTTTTTT. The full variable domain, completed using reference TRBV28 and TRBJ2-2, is DVKVTQSSRYLVKRTGEKVFLECVQDMDHENMFWYRQDPGLGLRLIYFSYDVKMKEKGDIPEGYSVSREKKERFSLILESASTNQTSMYLCASSLTGTTGELFFGEGSRLTVL.